The present entry profiles one T cell receptor beta chain with its context. The clone's antigen remains unknown. Base-call qualities are not available, and no considerably larger clone is one nucleotide away. TCRbeta CDR3 regions were amplified from genomic DNA by means of the immunoSEQ Assay, a bias-controlled multiplex PCR. Under the source paper's analysis protocol: The number of nucleated cells in each sample was estimated by amplification of reference gene primers within the assay. Sequence reads were collapsed and filtered to measure the absolute abundance of every unique TCRbeta CDR3 rearrangement. Productive Simpson clonality was computed per sample as the square root of Simpson's diversity index over productive rearrangements. Not all clones reach the TCRdb copy of this immuneACCESS table, which keeps in-frame sequences only. Checked studies attribute under half of the gap to unresolved V genes and leave the rest unexplained. V and J calls plus clone size are reproduced from that table; the DNA served to infer D and trimming. The sample table records tens of thousands of clones; roughly 80% of these occur just once. The ten largest make up about 3.4% of the sample.

V is clipped by 2 bases and J by 2 bases, and the sequence between their germline boundaries is 9 bases long. The germline V gene sets CDR1 to MDHEN and CDR2 to SYDVKM. The CDR3 runs 14 amino acids, cysteine and phenylalanine included. Solely the CDR3 DNA is kept, with 42 bases framed from the first base. The entry originates in a study of blood T cell repertoires in COVID-19 (dated by TCRdb to 2020 to 2021). Background on the whole study: The collaborator samples originated in the United States, Italy and Spain and spanned the acute and convalescent phases of COVID-19. The material from the prospective study consisted of cDNA or gDNA derived from T cells, B-cell-depleted T cells, or PBMCs. The repertoires were released in a freely available public database intended as a resource for research on the immune response to SARS-CoV-2. The samples were drawn from two sources: the first 160 participants of the ongoing ImmuneRACE study, and 1,200 or so subjects contributed by 6 global collaborators. Subjects who had been exposed to COVID-19, were actively infected with it, or had recovered from it provided the deeply sampled blood TCRbeta repertoires that made up the dataset. Where available, HLA class I and class II types were taken from metadata supplied by the sample provider and were not determined by assay-based typing. Nearly every sample came with metadata listing a de-identified subject ID, COVID-19 status, age in years and sex.

What the authors observed across the whole study: The amount of clinical and demographic metadata varied by source and participant and was provided uncurated.

Each collaborating institution followed its own protocols to collect whole blood in K2EDTA tubes. For TCRbeta analysis, collaborators shipped samples as frozen whole blood, isolated PBMCs, or DNA extracted from either of those sample types. The sequence was obtained from a middle-aged man with acute or convalescent COVID-19. Sequencing was performed on peripheral blood. This chain joins TRBV28 to TRBJ1-1, with no confident D gene call. The nucleotides are TGTGCCAGCAGTTTAGTAGGAGAAAACACTGAAGCTTTCTTT. The translation is CASSLVGENTEAFF.